The next 32 T cell receptor beta chains were all read from a single sample in a study of T-cell memory formation after mild COVID-19. MiXCR, applied by TCRdb to the 5' RACE reads, yields one record per CDR3 protein. The table includes about 470,000 distinct CDR3 sequences, 15% to 20% detected once. Sequencing used PBMCs or a T cell subset sorted from them (not recorded which). These receptors all come from an adult woman who had mild COVID-19 (a few samples of this study predate the infection). Cell type and time point are not known.

This clonotype was counted only a few times. The V gene is TRBV15, the J gene TRBJ1-5; D is undetermined. Germline V gene data show CDR1 as LNHNV and CDR2 as YYDKDF (reference sequence). The CDR3 runs to 14 residues. The V and J ends lost 4 bases and 3 bases respectively, with 10 bases between them. The CDR3 coding sequence is TGTGCCACCAGCAAGGGCACCTACAATCAGCCCCAGCATTTT. It codes for CATSKGTYNQPQHF.

A note on this clonotype: This may come from a read error, since a much larger clone is one base off. This chain uses TRBV9 with TRBJ2-3, with 8 bases fitting TRBD1. Trimming at V came to 4 bases and at J to 3 bases, leaving 7 bases not matched to a gene. There are 15 residues in the CDR3. Germline V gives CDR1 SGDLS, CDR2 YYNGEE. This chain's CDR3 is CASSSRQGRTDTQYF. The CDR3 DNA reads as TGTGCCAGCAGCTCCCGACAGGGGAGGACAGATACGCAGTATTTT.

The rearrangement links TRBV12-3 or TRBV12-4 to TRBJ2-1; D may correspond to TRBD1 or TRBD2 (5 bases each). The V end was cut by 8 bases, the J end by 3 bases, with 17 bases between. This CDR3 is built from 15 residues. In nucleotides, the CDR3 is TGTGCCAGCGTAAGGGACCCACGACTCTACAATGAGCAGTTCTTC. Translating it yields CASVRDPRLYNEQFF.

Only a few counts were recorded for this clonotype. The V call is TRBV24-1, the J call TRBJ2-2; 7 positions match TRBD2. CDR1 is KGHDR and CDR2 is SFDVKD in the germline V gene. The CDR3 covers 16 residues. V was clipped by 0 bases and J by 1 base; unmatched bases: 1. CDR3 coding DNA: TGTGCCACCAGTGATTTGGGACTAGAGAACACCGGGGAGCTGTTTTTT. Amino acids: CATSDLGLENTGELFF.

This clonotype was detected only once. The rearrangement links TRBV7-8 to TRBJ2-1; D not certain. Trimming shortened V by 6 bases and J by 9 bases, and 12 bases separated the two germline ends. CDR3 length equals 12 residues. Germline values: CDR1 SGHVS, CDR2 FQNEAQ. Here the CDR3 reads CASSQYSVEQFF. The CDR3 DNA follows: TGTGCCAGCAGTCAGTACAGCGTTGAGCAGTTCTTC.

The genes are TRBV4-1 and TRBJ1-5; D is undetermined. Germline lookup yields CDR1 MGHRA and CDR2 YSYEKL. CDR3 size: 16 residues. Trimming removed 4 bases from V and 6 bases from J, with 19 bases in between. The CDR3: CASSPMGRSSGQPQHF. CDR3 coding DNA: TGCGCCAGCAGCCCCATGGGCAGGTCGTCGGGTCAGCCCCAGCATTTT.

This sequence joins TRBV2 and TRBJ2-5; possibly TRBD2 for D (6 bases). Germline V gene sequence: CDR1 SNHLY, CDR2 FYNNEI. The CDR3 is 13 residues long. Trimming pared 4 bases from V and 5 bases from J, leaving 11 bases between. Written as DNA, the CDR3 is TGTGCCAGCAGTGTTCGGGGGAAGGAGACCCAGTACTTC. Protein: CASSVRGKETQYF.

This clonotype occurred a few times. V is TRBV5-4 and J is TRBJ2-1; D is possibly TRBD2 (5 bases). V was clipped by 0 bases and J by 7 bases, with 8 bases between them. The germline V gene has CDR1 SGHNT and CDR2 YYREEE (reference sequence). The CDR3 length is 13 residues. CDR3 sequence reads: CASSLASINEQFF. DNA of the CDR3: TGTGCCAGCAGCTTGGCTAGCATTAATGAGCAGTTCTTC.

This clonotype was counted once. This sequence joins TRBV7-9 and TRBJ1-2, with a tentative D call TRBD1 (6 bases). This CDR3 region has 16 residues. V dropped 5 bases and J dropped 4 bases, with 20 bases sitting between them. Germline V gene sequence: CDR1 SEHNR, CDR2 FQNEAQ (reference sequence). In DNA form, the CDR3 reads TGTGCCAGCAGCCCAGGTGGGGGGCGGGACTTCTATGGCTACACCTTC. The encoded protein is CASSPGGGRDFYGYTF.

This clonotype was observed a handful of times. This rearrangement joins TRBV12-3 or TRBV12-4 to TRBJ1-1; TRBD1 might be the D (6 bases). V dropped 0 bases and J dropped 5 bases, with 16 bases sitting between them. This CDR3 is built from 16 residues. CDR3 bases: TGTGCCAGCAGTTTAGCGCATCAGGGGCGAGGTACTGAAGCTTTCTTT. As protein: CASSLAHQGRGTEAFF.

The chain carries TRBV6-6 and TRBJ1-6, with D uncertain. Germline-derived CDR1 and CDR2 are MNHNY and SVGAGI (reference sequence). V shed 0 bases and J shed 0 bases, with 9 bases lying between them. The CDR3 loop spans 17 amino acids. CDR3 bases: TGTGCCAGCAGTTACTCGAGCGGGGACTCCTATAATTCACCCCTCCACTTT. It translates to CASSYSSGDSYNSPLHF.

The table lists this clonotype with a few counts. V usage is TRBV6-1 and J usage is TRBJ1-4, with D hard to call. Germline CDR1 is MNHNS and CDR2 is SASEGT. V lost 6 bases and J lost 7, with 9 bases in between. This CDR3 has 12 amino acids. The CDR3 DNA reads as TGTGCCAGCAGACAATCAGTTGAAAAACTGTTTTTT. This codes for CASRQSVEKLFF.

V usage is TRBV6-5 and J usage is TRBJ2-5, with 13 bases matching TRBD2. The CDR3 runs to 15 residues. The V gene's germline CDR1 is MNHEY and CDR2 SVGAGI. V shed 5 bases and J 4 bases; nucleotides not matched to a gene: 4. The CDR3, as DNA: TGTGCCAGCAGTATACTAGCGGGGGGGCCAGAGACCCAGTACTTC. Translating gives CASSILAGGPETQYF.

This clonotype was seen many times. This chain uses TRBV12-3 or TRBV12-4 with TRBJ2-7; D might be TRBD1 (5 bases). This CDR3 comprises 15 residues. V gave up 2 bases and J gave up 3 bases, with 14 bases separating them. CDR3 sequence reads: CASSLPGYNRYEQYF. As DNA, the CDR3 is TGTGCCAGCAGTTTACCAGGGTATAACCGCTACGAGCAGTACTTC.

The sample holds a few counts of this clonotype. The CDR3 loop reads CASSPRQVDEKLFF. The DNA of the CDR3 is TGTGCCAGCAGCCCGAGGCAGGTGGATGAAAAACTGTTTTTT. The chain links TRBV9 to TRBJ1-4; D unclear. V was pared by 4 bases and J by 6 bases, with 13 bases between. Germline values: CDR1 SGDLS, CDR2 YYNGEE. The CDR3 covers 14 residues.

The chain joins TRBV20-1 to TRBJ2-7; D is undetermined. The length of the CDR3 is 15 residues. Germline V gene data show CDR1 as DFQATT and CDR2 as SNEGSKA (reference sequence). Deletions cut 3 bases from V and 2 bases from J, with 17 bases between. The CDR3 region is CSASNRDFPTYEQYF. CDR3 bases: TGCAGTGCTAGTAATAGAGACTTCCCCACCTACGAGCAGTACTTC.

V usage is TRBV12-3 or TRBV12-4 and J usage is TRBJ2-3; the D call may be TRBD1 or TRBD2 (5 bases each). The V and J ends lost 1 base and 6 bases respectively, with 14 bases between them. The CDR3 totals 15 residues. The CDR3 coding sequence is TGTGCCAGCAGTTTAGATGTGGGGGTGTCGGATACGCAGTATTTT. It yields the protein CASSLDVGVSDTQYF.

CDR3 in DNA: TGTGCCAGCAGTTCTGCACAGGGGCCCCAGCATTTT. It translates to CASSSAQGPQHF. V gene TRBV6-5 combines with J gene TRBJ1-5; D is possibly TRBD1 (6 bases). Trimming left V 4 bases short and J 9 bases short, with 10 bases between. CDR1 and CDR2 (germline): MNHEY, SVGAGI. This CDR3 region has 12 residues.

This clonotype was recorded many times. The V call is TRBV5-5, the J call TRBJ2-7; no firm D call. The germline V gene has CDR1 SGHKS and CDR2 YYEKEE (reference sequence). This CDR3 spans 12 amino acids. The V end was cut by 4 bases, the J end by 6 bases, with 11 bases between. CDR3 sequence reads: CASSPSDREQYF. The CDR3 coding sequence is TGTGCCAGCAGCCCCAGTGATCGCGAGCAGTACTTC.

This chain connects TRBV4-3 to TRBJ2-7; 9 bases fit TRBD2. Unmatched junction bases numbered 5, after V lost 4 bases and J lost 4 bases. Germline V CDR1 and CDR2: LGHNA, YSLEER. This CDR3 spans 14 amino acids. CDR3 nucleotides: TGCGCCAGCAGCCCGCGGGAGGGCCAATACGAGCAGTACTTC. This translates into CASSPREGQYEQYF.

In the case of this clonotype: Mismatch with germline at one junction end may stem from a read error. The chain has TRBV9 and TRBJ1-1; D not certain. CDR1 is SGDLS, CDR2 YYNGEE, per germline. The length of the CDR3 is 13 residues. The CDR3, as DNA: TGTGCCAGCAGCTTCGGTCCAAACACTGAAGCTTTATTT. It specifies CASSFGPNTEALF. Using reference TRBV9 and TRBJ1-1 for the parts outside the CDR3, the full variable domain is DSGVTQTPKHLITATGQRVTLRCSPRSGDLSVYWYQQSLDQGLQFLIQYYNGEERAKGNILERFSAQQFPDLHSELNLSSLELGDSALYFCASSFGPNTEALFGQGTRLTVV.

The J gene is TRBJ2-7, the V gene TRBV7-6, with 8 nucleotides matching TRBD2. Unmatched junction bases numbered 4, after V lost 2 bases and J lost 1 base. Germline CDR1 SGHVS, CDR2 FNYEAQ. This CDR3 comprises 15 residues. The CDR3, as DNA: TGTGCCAGCAGCTTAAAAACGGGAGGGTCCTACGAGCAGTACTTC. The encoded protein is CASSLKTGGSYEQYF. The complete variable domain, with remaining parts taken from reference TRBV7-6 and TRBJ2-7, reads GAGVSQSPRYKVTKRGQDVALRCDPISGHVSLYWYRQALGQGPEFLTYFNYEAQQDKSGLPNDRFSAERPEGSISTLTIQRTEQRDSAMYRCASSLKTGGSYEQYFGPGTRLTVT.

This clonotype was observed a few times. The chain links TRBV7-8 to TRBJ2-1; 11 bases align to TRBD2. Germline loops: CDR1 SGHVS, CDR2 FQNEAQ. This CDR3 region has 19 residues. J was trimmed by 0 bases and V by 5 bases; bases with no gene match: 12. In DNA form, the CDR3 reads TGTGCCAGCAGCCTAGGGACTAGCGGTTGGATGGGCTCCTACAATGAGCAGTTCTTC. Its translation: CASSLGTSGWMGSYNEQFF.

In its sample, this clonotype was seen a few times. The chain recombines TRBV6-5 with TRBJ2-7, with D possibly TRBD1 on 5 matching bases. The CDR3 has 13 amino acids. CDR1 and CDR2 from the germline V gene are MNHEY and SVGAGI. The CDR3 is CAAGYPASYEQYF. CDR3 sequence (DNA): TGTGCTGCAGGGTACCCCGCCTCCTACGAGCAGTACTTC.

A few counts support this clonotype. The rearrangement uses TRBV7-9 and TRBJ2-7; the D gene is possibly TRBD2 (6 bases). The V and J ends lost 7 bases and 3 bases respectively, with 13 bases between them. The germline gives CDR1 SEHNR, CDR2 FQNEAQ (reference sequence). The CDR3 spans 13 residues. The CDR3 sequence: CASTRDSLYEQYF. The CDR3 bases are TGTGCCAGCACCCGGGACTCTCTCTACGAGCAGTACTTC.

V and J are TRBV12-3 or TRBV12-4 and TRBJ1-1; 8 nucleotides match TRBD1. The V segment lost 4 bases and the J segment 11 bases; nucleotides outside the gene matches: 12. The CDR3 covers 14 residues. CDR3 region: CASSSRQGSDVAFF. The CDR3 DNA is TGTGCCAGCAGTTCCCGACAGGGGTCCGATGTTGCTTTCTTT.

This chain uses TRBV24-1 with TRBJ1-2; D is ambiguous. Germline V gene lookup returns CDR1 KGHDR and CDR2 SFDVKD. The CDR3 extends over 14 amino acids. The V and J ends lost 1 base and 2 bases respectively, with 7 bases between them. The CDR3 DNA follows: TGTGCCACCAGTGATTTCGGGCCGAACTATGGCTACACCTTC. Protein sequence: CATSDFGPNYGYTF.

Ten or more counts support this clonotype. The chain couples TRBV15 to TRBJ2-5; no clear D. The CDR3 length is 11 residues. V was clipped by 6 bases and J by 2 bases, with 4 bases between them. Germline V gene lookup returns CDR1 LNHNV and CDR2 YYDKDF (reference sequence). CDR3 coding DNA: TGTGCCACCAGTAAACAAGAGACCCAGTACTTC. This gives the protein CATSKQETQYF.

The chain links TRBV13 to TRBJ2-7, with D possibly TRBD1 on 6 matching bases. V was cut by 4 bases and J by 4 bases, with 11 bases left in between. The CDR3 consists of 13 residues. Germline CDR1 reads PRHDT; CDR2 reads FYEKMQ (reference sequence). CDR3 amino acids: CASSSGHTYEQYF. The CDR3 nucleotides are TGTGCCAGCAGCTCGGGACACACTTACGAGCAGTACTTC.

This clonotype was seen more than once but under ten times. The rearrangement links TRBV20-1 to TRBJ1-2, with D uncertain. The germline gives CDR1 DFQATT, CDR2 SNEGSKA (reference sequence). This CDR3 region has 13 residues. V was clipped by 5 bases and J by 0 bases, with 10 bases between them. The CDR3 coding sequence is TGCAGTGCTCCGACGGAGACTAACTATGGCTACACCTTC. Translating it yields CSAPTETNYGYTF.

The V gene is TRBV7-9, the J gene TRBJ1-2; D may be TRBD1 (5 bases). The CDR3 sequence is 16 residues long. Trimming shortened V by 1 base and J by 2 bases, and 14 bases separated the two germline ends. Looked up from germline, CDR1 is SEHNR and CDR2 is FQNEAQ (reference sequence). The CDR3 coding sequence is TGTGCCAGCAGCTTAGTGGGGCAGCAGGTGAACTATGGCTACACCTTC. It yields the protein CASSLVGQQVNYGYTF. Using reference TRBV7-9 and TRBJ1-2 for the parts outside the CDR3, the full variable domain is DTGVSQNPRHKITKRGQNVTFRCDPISEHNRLYWYRQTLGQGPEFLTYFQNEAQLEKSRLLSDRFSAERPKGSFSTLEIQRTEQGDSAMYLCASSLVGQQVNYGYTFGSGTRLTVV.

The genes are TRBV6-6 and TRBJ1-6; TRBD1 matches at 7 bases. The V segment lost 8 bases and the J segment 10 bases; nucleotides outside the gene matches: 14. The germline gives CDR1 MNHNY, CDR2 SVGAGI (reference sequence). This CDR3 is 15 amino acids long. For the CDR3, the DNA is TGTGCCAGCTGCCCGAGGACAGGAGAGTACTCACCCCTCCACTTT. Encoded protein: CASCPRTGEYSPLHF.